Listed below are T cell receptor beta chains from one sample, sequenced in a study of CD8+CD57+ T cells in acquired aplastic anemia. In TCRdb, the reads were re-called with MiXCR into one record per CDR3 protein. The data contain some 180,000 distinct CDR3 sequences, less than 55% of them singletons. Sequenced material: sorted CD4+, CD8+, or CD8+CD57+ T cells (not recorded which) from PBMCs. These TCRs come from a human donor in good health. CDR3s include the opening cysteine and the closing phenylalanine or tryptophan. D genes are given only for firm matches. The listing skips clone size in some rows; elsewhere it reads once, few, many or a size class.

v_gene: TRBV11-2
j_gene: TRBJ2-6
abundance: many
d_gene: NA
CDR3nt: TGTGCCAGCAGCTTAAGACCGGGACTGATCTCTGGGGCCAACGTCCTGACTTTC
CDR3aa: CASSLRPGLISGANVLTF

v_gene: TRBV15
j_gene: TRBJ2-5
abundance: many
d_gene: TRBD1
CDR3nt: TGTGCCACCAGCAGAGAGGCAGGGGGACGGGGTTTCGACCAAGAGACCCAGTACTTC
CDR3aa: CATSREAGGRGFDQETQYF

v_gene: TRBV19
j_gene: TRBJ1-1
abundance: NA
d_gene: TRBD1
CDR3nt: TGTGCCAGTAGTATAGACACAGGGGGCACTGAAGCTTTCTTT
CDR3aa: CASSIDTGGTEAFF

v_gene: TRBV30
j_gene: TRBJ2-1
abundance: NA
d_gene: NA
CDR3nt: TGTGCCTGGAGTCTAGGGTGGCAGGGTAACAATGAGCAGTTCTTC
CDR3aa: CAWSLGWQGNNEQFF

v_gene: TRBV11-1
j_gene: TRBJ2-7
abundance: NA
d_gene: NA
CDR3nt: TGTGCCAGCAGCCCGGTGCTAGCGCGGGTATGGGAGCAGTACTTC
CDR3aa: CASSPVLARVWEQYF

v_gene: TRBV5-1
j_gene: TRBJ1-5
abundance: many
d_gene: TRBD1
CDR3nt: TGCGCCAGCAGCCCCGGGACAGACAATCAGCCCCAGCATTTT
CDR3aa: CASSPGTDNQPQHF

v_gene: TRBV3-1
j_gene: TRBJ2-1
abundance: NA
d_gene: TRBD2
CDR3nt: TGTGCCAGCGCGACTAGCGGGGGTCGCAATGAGCAGTTCTTC
CDR3aa: CASATSGGRNEQFF

v_gene: TRBV7-7
j_gene: TRBJ2-5
abundance: few
d_gene: NA
CDR3nt: TGTGCTAGCGGGGACAGCTTACGTGGGACCCAGTACTTC
CDR3aa: CASGDSLRGTQYF

v_gene: TRBV19
j_gene: TRBJ1-2
abundance: NA
d_gene: NA
CDR3nt: TGTGCCAGTAGTGAGACATGGGAAAGCTATGGCTACACCTTC
CDR3aa: CASSETWESYGYTF

v_gene: TRBV6-2/TRBV6-3
j_gene: TRBJ2-7
abundance: NA
d_gene: NA
CDR3nt: TGTGCCAGCCGGGTGAGCTACGAGCAGTACTTC
CDR3aa: CASRVSYEQYF

v_gene: TRBV12-3/TRBV12-4
j_gene: TRBJ2-1
abundance: many
d_gene: NA
CDR3nt: TGTGCCAGCAGTTTATTGGGGACGAGGGGGTACAATGAGCAGTTCTTC
CDR3aa: CASSLLGTRGYNEQFF

v_gene: TRBV7-9
j_gene: TRBJ1-1
abundance: NA
d_gene: NA
CDR3nt: TGTGCCAGCAGCTTAGGGTGGGGGGATGCTGAAGCTTTCTTT
CDR3aa: CASSLGWGDAEAFF

v_gene: TRBV12-5
j_gene: TRBJ1-6
abundance: many
d_gene: NA
CDR3nt: TGTGCTAGTGGTCCCGGGTCGGGTGGCCCCCTCCACTTT
CDR3aa: CASGPGSGGPLHF

v_gene: TRBV7-7
j_gene: TRBJ2-2
abundance: NA
d_gene: NA
CDR3nt: TGTGCTAGCAGCGTAACAACAAACACCGGGGAGCTGTTTTTT
CDR3aa: CASSVTTNTGELFF

v_gene: TRBV5-1
j_gene: TRBJ1-1
abundance: many
d_gene: NA
CDR3nt: TGCGCCAGCAGCTTGGCGTCGAACACTGAAGCTTTCTTT
CDR3aa: CASSLASNTEAFF

v_gene: TRBV24-1
j_gene: TRBJ2-3
abundance: few
d_gene: NA
CDR3nt: TGTGCCACCAGTGATTTCCGGGGCCACACAGATACGCAGTATTTT
CDR3aa: CATSDFRGHTDTQYF

v_gene: TRBV5-6
j_gene: TRBJ2-1
abundance: many
d_gene: NA
CDR3nt: TGTGCCAGCAGCTTGGAGAGGGCTGTTCTGGGCAATGAGCAGTTCTTC
CDR3aa: CASSLERAVLGNEQFF

v_gene: TRBV12-3/TRBV12-4
j_gene: TRBJ2-1
abundance: few
d_gene: NA
CDR3nt: TGTGCCAGCAGTTTAGCAGCGAGGGTCGGTGGGGGCGGGGAGCAGTTCTTC
CDR3aa: CASSLAARVGGGGEQFF

v_gene: TRBV29-1
j_gene: TRBJ2-2
abundance: NA
d_gene: NA
CDR3nt: TGCAGCGTTGAAGCGGGGATCGGGGAGCTGTTTTTT
CDR3aa: CSVEAGIGELFF

v_gene: TRBV7-3
j_gene: TRBJ2-3
abundance: many
d_gene: TRBD2
CDR3nt: TGTGCCAGCAGCCTAACTCCGGCGACCGGACTAGCAGCTAGAGACACAGATACGCAGTATTTT
CDR3aa: CASSLTPATGLAARDTDTQYF

v_gene: TRBV4-3
j_gene: TRBJ1-2
abundance: few
d_gene: TRBD1
CDR3nt: TGCGCCAGCAGCCAAGATATAGGGACAGAATTTATTAACTATGGCTACACCTTC
CDR3aa: CASSQDIGTEFINYGYTF

v_gene: TRBV30
j_gene: TRBJ2-2
abundance: NA
d_gene: NA
CDR3nt: TGTGCCTGGAGTGTGGCCACCGGGGAGCTGTTTTTT
CDR3aa: CAWSVATGELFF

v_gene: TRBV4-2
j_gene: TRBJ2-4
abundance: NA
d_gene: TRBD2
CDR3nt: TGTGCCAGCAGCCCCCCTAGGTTCGGGACTAGCGGGAATTTAGAAAACATTCAGTACTTC
CDR3aa: CASSPPRFGTSGNLENIQYF

v_gene: TRBV7-2
j_gene: TRBJ2-1
abundance: many
d_gene: NA
CDR3nt: TGTGCCAGCAGCCCCCGGACAGACAATGAGCAGTTCTTC
CDR3aa: CASSPRTDNEQFF

v_gene: TRBV19
j_gene: TRBJ1-3
abundance: NA
d_gene: NA
CDR3nt: TGTGCCAGTAGTATAGCCGGGTCTGGAAACACCATATATTTT
CDR3aa: CASSIAGSGNTIYF

v_gene: TRBV5-1
j_gene: TRBJ2-1
abundance: NA
d_gene: NA
CDR3nt: TGCGCCAGCAGCTTGGGGAGGGGGATTTACAATGAGCAGTTCTTC
CDR3aa: CASSLGRGIYNEQFF

v_gene: TRBV20-1
j_gene: TRBJ1-4
abundance: many
d_gene: TRBD1
CDR3nt: TGCAGTGCTAGAGATCGTACAGGGGCGGGGGAAAAACTGTTTTTT
CDR3aa: CSARDRTGAGEKLFF

v_gene: TRBV10-2
j_gene: TRBJ2-5
abundance: NA
d_gene: NA
CDR3nt: TGCGCCAGCAGTGAATCAGGGCCACTTGAGACCCAGTACTTC
CDR3aa: CASSESGPLETQYF

v_gene: TRBV25-1
j_gene: TRBJ2-7
abundance: NA
d_gene: TRBD1
CDR3nt: TGTGCCAGCAGCTACAGGGGTAATTCCGAGCAGTACTTC
CDR3aa: CASSYRGNSEQYF

v_gene: TRBV6-1
j_gene: TRBJ1-6
abundance: NA
d_gene: NA
CDR3nt: TGTGCCAGCACCAGGGACCGTGATAATTCACCCCTCCACTTT
CDR3aa: CASTRDRDNSPLHF

v_gene: TRBV10-2
j_gene: TRBJ2-3
abundance: many
d_gene: TRBD2
CDR3nt: TGCGCCAGCAGTGAAGGCAGCGGGTCCGGAAGCGGGGAAACAGATACGCAGTATTTT
CDR3aa: CASSEGSGSGSGETDTQYF

v_gene: TRBV4-1
j_gene: TRBJ2-3
abundance: NA
d_gene: NA
CDR3nt: TGCGCCAGCAGCCCCCAGAAAGGGGGCACAGATACGCAGTATTTT
CDR3aa: CASSPQKGGTDTQYF

v_gene: TRBV6-1
j_gene: TRBJ2-7
abundance: many
d_gene: TRBD1
CDR3nt: TGTGCCAGCAGGACGACAGGGCCTTCGTCCTACGAGCAGTACTTC
CDR3aa: CASRTTGPSSYEQYF

v_gene: TRBV20-1
j_gene: TRBJ2-5
abundance: many
d_gene: TRBD2
CDR3nt: TGCAGTGCCCCGACTAGCGGGAGGGAGACCCAGTACTTC
CDR3aa: CSAPTSGRETQYF

v_gene: TRBV7-3
j_gene: TRBJ2-5
abundance: NA
d_gene: TRBD2
CDR3nt: TGTGCCAGCAGCTCCGGGACTAGGAGGTTGGAGACCCAGTACTTC
CDR3aa: CASSSGTRRLETQYF

v_gene: TRBV2
j_gene: TRBJ2-7
abundance: many
d_gene: NA
CDR3nt: TGTGCCAGCACGAGGGGGGGGCCCTCCTTCTACGAGCAGTACTTC
CDR3aa: CASTRGGPSFYEQYF